This T cell receptor (beta chain) was identified in a study of blood T cell repertoires in COVID-19. Profiled with immunoSEQ multiplex PCR; TCRdb holds only in-frame clones, not every one. This repertoire shows about 300,000 clones, under 90% found once; its top ten account for roughly 1.9%. On this clone: The same CDR3 is also encoded by other DNA sequences in this sample.

Deletions cut 4 bases from V and 3 bases from J, with 7 bases between. The CDR3 covers 13 residues. Germline V gives CDR1 SGHRS, CDR2 YFSETQ. The sequencing sample was made of peripheral blood. This chain joins TRBV5-1 and TRBJ2-2; perhaps TRBD2 as D (6 bases). The sequence was obtained from a woman under 40 with COVID-19, enrolled during active disease. The CDR3: CASSRGDTGELFF. In DNA, the CDR3 is TGCGCCAGCAGCCGCGGGGACACCGGGGAGCTGTTTTTT.